This is a list of T cell receptor beta chains from one sample in a study of shared clonotypes between healthy human individuals. The data were produced by immunoSEQ multiplex PCR, yet TCRdb's version contains in-frame clones alone and is incomplete. The sample lists hundreds of thousands of clones, approximately 96% occurring once. The specimen sequenced was naive CD8+ T cells sorted from blood. Every receptor here comes from a woman aged 25 to 39 in good health. The CDR3 runs from the conserved cysteine through the conserved F or W. D genes are given only for firm matches. A row's size may be missing; if present it is once, few, many or a size class.

V gene	J gene	clone size	D gene	CDR3 DNA	CDR3 protein
TRBV25-1	TRBJ2-1	NA	TRBD2	TGTGCCAGCAGTGGGGACCTACTAGCGGGAGGGTACAATGAGCAGTTCTTC	CASSGDLLAGGYNEQFF
TRBV5-4	TRBJ2-7	NA	NA	TGTGCCAGCAGCATAAATGGCGAGCAGTACTTC	CASSINGEQYF
TRBV27	TRBJ2-7	few	NA	TGTGCCAGCAGTCGAGACGGCTACGAGCAGTACTTC	CASSRDGYEQYF
TRBV4-1	TRBJ1-2	NA	NA	TGCGCCAGCAGCCTGGGACCGGACAATAACTATGGCTACACCTTC	CASSLGPDNNYGYTF
TRBV27	TRBJ2-1	once	TRBD2	TGTGCCAGCAGTCCTCGGGAGGAGGGCGACAATGAGCAGTTCTTC	CASSPREEGDNEQFF
TRBV14	TRBJ2-3	NA	NA	TGTGCCAGCAGGTCCGCAGATACGCAGTATTTT	CASRSADTQYF
TRBV19	TRBJ1-5	NA	TRBD1	TGTGCCAGTAGTGTGGGACAGGGCTATCAGCCCCAGCATTTT	CASSVGQGYQPQHF
TRBV2	TRBJ1-5	NA	TRBD1	TGTGCCAGCACCCTTGGGGGACAGGGGTCAGGACAGCCCCAGCATTTT	CASTLGGQGSGQPQHF
TRBV29-1	TRBJ1-2	NA	TRBD1	TGCAGCGTTGAGGAAGGGACAGGCCACCCTCGGGGCTACACCTTC	CSVEEGTGHPRGYTF
TRBV6-1	TRBJ1-5	NA	NA	TGTGCCAGCAGTGCTCTGTTGGGGCAGGCCGGTAGTCAGCCCCAGCATTTT	CASSALLGQAGSQPQHF
TRBV6-5	TRBJ2-7	NA	TRBD1	TGTGCCAGCAGTTCCGACAGGGATTACGAGCAGTACTTC	CASSSDRDYEQYF
TRBV27	TRBJ1-6	NA	NA	TGTGCCAGCAGCTTAGGGGTAGGGTCACCCCTCCACTTT	CASSLGVGSPLHF
TRBV28	TRBJ1-5	once	NA	TGTGCCAGCAGTTTATTTGACGGAGGCAATCAGCCCCAGCATTTT	CASSLFDGGNQPQHF
TRBV28	TRBJ2-4	NA	TRBD2	TGTGCCAGCAGTTTGACCCAAGCCGGGACTAGAGGGTTCTTC	CASSLTQAGTRGFF
TRBV27	TRBJ2-1	NA	TRBD2	TGTGCCAGCAGTCGCTACGCGGGGGGGGATGAGCAGTTCTTC	CASSRYAGGDEQFF
TRBV4-2	TRBJ2-1	NA	TRBD2	TGTGCCAGCAGCCAAACAAGGACTAGCGTGTCGGCACAAGGTGAGCAGTTCTTC	CASSQTRTSVSAQGEQFF
TRBV6-4	TRBJ2-3	NA	TRBD2	TGTGCCAGCAGTGAGAGCGGGAGGCGGTCAGATACGCAGTATTTT	CASSESGRRSDTQYF
TRBV28	TRBJ1-1	NA	NA	TGTGCCAGCAGTCTTACCTTGGGCACTGAAGCTTTCTTT	CASSLTLGTEAFF
TRBV27	TRBJ1-1	NA	NA	TGTGCCAGCAGTTTGCGCGGGGGGGGTACTGAAGCTTTCTTT	CASSLRGGGTEAFF
TRBV28	TRBJ2-5	NA	TRBD2	TGTGCCAGCAGTCCGGGAGGGCCGCCAAATGCGGGGGAGACCCAGTACTTC	CASSPGGPPNAGETQYF
TRBV18	TRBJ2-5	NA	NA	TGTGCCAGCTCAGACAGTGCCCAAGAGACCCAGTACTTC	CASSDSAQETQYF
TRBV6-1	TRBJ2-7	NA	TRBD1	TGTGCCAGCAGTGACGGGACAGGGTTGTGGGAGCAGTACTTC	CASSDGTGLWEQYF
TRBV13	TRBJ2-3	NA	TRBD2	TGTGCCAGCAGCTTAACTAGCGGGAGCACAGATACGCAGTATTTT	CASSLTSGSTDTQYF
TRBV4-1	TRBJ2-2	NA	TRBD2	TGCGCCAGCAGCCTGGAAACAGGACTAGGCAGGAGGACCGGGGAGCTGTTTTTT	CASSLETGLGRRTGELFF
TRBV27	TRBJ2-7	few	TRBD2	TGTGCCAGCAGTCCAGGGACTAGCGGGAGAGGCGAGCAGTACTTC	CASSPGTSGRGEQYF
TRBV28	TRBJ2-7	NA	NA	TGTGCCAGCGCCGGGGGCGAGCAGTACTTC	CASAGGEQYF
TRBV19	TRBJ2-5	NA	TRBD1	TGTGCCAGTAGTACCCACTCAGGGGGCGTAGAGACCCAGTACTTC	CASSTHSGGVETQYF
TRBV19	TRBJ1-2	NA	NA	TGTGCCAGCCAATCATGGGGAAATGGAGCTATTGGCTACACCTTC	CASQSWGNGAIGYTF
TRBV7-9	TRBJ1-2	NA	NA	TGTGCCAGCAGCTTAGGACACAGCTATGGCTACACCTTC	CASSLGHSYGYTF
TRBV4-1	TRBJ2-5	NA	NA	TGCGCCAGCAGCCAGGCCGGAACGGTGTGGGGGGAGACCCAGTACTTC	CASSQAGTVWGETQYF
TRBV11-2	TRBJ2-3	NA	TRBD2	TGTGCCAGCAGCTCTGCTACGGGAGGCATAGATACGCAGTATTTT	CASSSATGGIDTQYF
TRBV7-9	TRBJ2-3	NA	NA	TGTGCCAGCAGCTTAACAGGGAGATACACAGATACGCAGTATTTT	CASSLTGRYTDTQYF
TRBV27	TRBJ2-3	NA	TRBD2	TGTGCCAGCAATGAAAGACTAGCGTACACCGGAGATACGCAGTATTTT	CASNERLAYTGDTQYF
TRBV7-3	TRBJ2-1	NA	NA	TGTGCCAGCAGCTTAAGCAGCGGAAGATACAATGAGCAGTTCTTC	CASSLSSGRYNEQFF
TRBV7-9	TRBJ2-3	NA	NA	TGTGCCAGCAGCTTAGAGGTAGCACCTATCCGCCGAGATACGCAGTATTTT	CASSLEVAPIRRDTQYF
TRBV9	TRBJ2-7	NA	TRBD2	TGTGCCAGCAGCGAGGGGACTAACTACGAGCAGTACTTC	CASSEGTNYEQYF
TRBV15	TRBJ2-7	NA	NA	TGTGCCACCAGCAGAGATATAAGTATCGGCGCCTACGAGCAGTACTTC	CATSRDISIGAYEQYF
TRBV29-1	TRBJ2-1	NA	NA	TGCAGCGTTGTCTCCCAAGCCTCCTACAATGAGCAGTTCTTC	CSVVSQASYNEQFF
TRBV5-1	TRBJ2-1	once	NA	TGCGCCAGCACTGATCAGGGTTCGGAAGTGGGCAATGAGCAGTTCTTC	CASTDQGSEVGNEQFF
TRBV7-2	TRBJ1-6	NA	NA	TGTGCCAGCAGCCCGACCAGGACATTTTATAATTCACCCCTCCACTTT	CASSPTRTFYNSPLHF
TRBV5-5	TRBJ1-2	NA	NA	TGTGCCAGCAGCTCCCCGATCCGGGGATACTATGGCTACACCTTC	CASSSPIRGYYGYTF
TRBV28	TRBJ1-2	once	NA	TGTGCCAGCAGGGGGGGAGGGGTGTATGGCTACACCTTC	CASRGGGVYGYTF
TRBV19	TRBJ1-1	NA	NA	TGTGCCAGTAGCATGCGGGGCATGAACACTGAAGCTTTCTTT	CASSMRGMNTEAFF
TRBV4-1	TRBJ2-5	NA	NA	TGCGCCAGCAGCCAAGATCCAAGAGAGACCCAGTACTTC	CASSQDPRETQYF
TRBV7-9	TRBJ2-7	NA	NA	TGTGCCAGCAGCTCCCCCGCGCCCTACGAGCAGTACTTC	CASSSPAPYEQYF